These T cell receptor beta chains were read from a single sample in a study of radiotherapy plus CTLA-4 blockade in lung cancer. The data were produced by immunoSEQ multiplex PCR, yet TCRdb's version contains in-frame clones alone and is incomplete. The data contain 110,000 or so clones, just under 80% of them singletons. The sample here was peripheral blood, taken from a patient treated with radiotherapy plus ipilimumab. These receptor sequences come from a human donor with non-small cell lung cancer who had a partial response to radiotherapy plus ipilimumab. The CDR3 runs from the conserved cysteine through the conserved F or W. The order of the fields is D gene, J gene, clone size, V gene, CDR3 DNA, CDR3 protein. D genes are given only for firm matches. Only some rows state a clone size, as once, few, many or a class for expanded clones.

d_call: .; j_call: TRBJ2-5; clone_size: .; v_call: TRBV29-1; cdr3_nt: TGCAGCGGAAGGGGTTCTCAAGAGACCCAGTACTTC; cdr3_aa: CSGRGSQETQYF
d_call: TRBD1; j_call: TRBJ1-1; clone_size: .; v_call: TRBV5-1; cdr3_nt: TGCGCCAGCAGCTTGGGAGACTACAGGGGGAGCTTAGGAGCTTTCTTT; cdr3_aa: CASSLGDYRGSLGAFF
d_call: TRBD2; j_call: TRBJ2-3; clone_size: once; v_call: TRBV2; cdr3_nt: TGTGCCAGCGGTTACGGACTAGCGACAGATACGCAGTATTTT; cdr3_aa: CASGYGLATDTQYF
d_call: .; j_call: TRBJ2-1; clone_size: few; v_call: TRBV7-2; cdr3_nt: TGTGCCAGCAGCGTCGCCCGTGGGACTCCTTACAATGAGCAGTTCTTC; cdr3_aa: CASSVARGTPYNEQFF
d_call: .; j_call: TRBJ1-1; clone_size: .; v_call: TRBV7-9; cdr3_nt: TGTGCCAGCAGCTTATTCCAGGGGAACACTGAAGCTTTCTTT; cdr3_aa: CASSLFQGNTEAFF
d_call: .; j_call: TRBJ2-1; clone_size: .; v_call: TRBV2; cdr3_nt: TGTGCCAGCACTAGAGAATCCTACAATGAGCAGTTCTTC; cdr3_aa: CASTRESYNEQFF
d_call: TRBD2; j_call: TRBJ2-1; clone_size: .; v_call: TRBV5-6; cdr3_nt: TGTGCCAGCAGCTCGGGACTAGCGAGCGGTGAGCAGTTCTTC; cdr3_aa: CASSSGLASGEQFF
d_call: TRBD2; j_call: TRBJ2-1; clone_size: few; v_call: TRBV10-3; cdr3_nt: TGTGCCATCAGTGAGGTGACTAGCGGGAGTAATGAGCAGTTCTTC; cdr3_aa: CAISEVTSGSNEQFF
d_call: .; j_call: TRBJ1-1; clone_size: .; v_call: TRBV5-1; cdr3_nt: TGCGCCAGCAGCTTGGTTCAGGGGTCCACTGAAGCTTTCTTT; cdr3_aa: CASSLVQGSTEAFF
d_call: TRBD1; j_call: TRBJ2-2; clone_size: .; v_call: TRBV29-1; cdr3_nt: TGCAGCGTCGGCGTGGACAGGGGGCCCGGGGAGCTGTTTTTT; cdr3_aa: CSVGVDRGPGELFF
d_call: TRBD1; j_call: TRBJ2-4; clone_size: .; v_call: TRBV18; cdr3_nt: TGTGCCAGCTCACCTCGGACAGGGAAGAACATTCAGTACTTC; cdr3_aa: CASSPRTGKNIQYF
d_call: TRBD1; j_call: TRBJ1-1; clone_size: few; v_call: TRBV12-5; cdr3_nt: TGTGCTAGTGGTCCCGGGACAGCCACGCCGGGCACTGAAGCTTTCTTT; cdr3_aa: CASGPGTATPGTEAFF
d_call: TRBD2; j_call: TRBJ2-1; clone_size: .; v_call: TRBV7-9; cdr3_nt: TGTGCCAGCAGCCCGCCAACGGGACTAGCTGTCAATGAGCAGTTCTTC; cdr3_aa: CASSPPTGLAVNEQFF
d_call: TRBD2; j_call: TRBJ2-1; clone_size: many; v_call: TRBV6-1; cdr3_nt: TGTGCCACCCAGCGGGAGGCGACCTACAATGAGCAGTTCTTC; cdr3_aa: CATQREATYNEQFF
d_call: .; j_call: TRBJ1-2; clone_size: few; v_call: TRBV28; cdr3_nt: TGTGCCAGCAGTCTGGCCGGGACTCTCTATGGCTACACCTTC; cdr3_aa: CASSLAGTLYGYTF
d_call: .; j_call: TRBJ1-5; clone_size: .; v_call: TRBV11-3; cdr3_nt: TGTGCCAGCAGCTTAGCGATCAGAAAAAGCAATCAGCCCCAGCATTTT; cdr3_aa: CASSLAIRKSNQPQHF
d_call: TRBD2; j_call: TRBJ2-1; clone_size: .; v_call: TRBV5-1; cdr3_nt: TGCGCCAGCAGCTTAAGGACTAGCGGGGCTAGTAATGAGCAGTTCTTC; cdr3_aa: CASSLRTSGASNEQFF
d_call: .; j_call: TRBJ2-3; clone_size: once; v_call: TRBV29-1; cdr3_nt: TGCAGCGTTGAAGTAGGGGTTCCAGATACGCAGTATTTT; cdr3_aa: CSVEVGVPDTQYF